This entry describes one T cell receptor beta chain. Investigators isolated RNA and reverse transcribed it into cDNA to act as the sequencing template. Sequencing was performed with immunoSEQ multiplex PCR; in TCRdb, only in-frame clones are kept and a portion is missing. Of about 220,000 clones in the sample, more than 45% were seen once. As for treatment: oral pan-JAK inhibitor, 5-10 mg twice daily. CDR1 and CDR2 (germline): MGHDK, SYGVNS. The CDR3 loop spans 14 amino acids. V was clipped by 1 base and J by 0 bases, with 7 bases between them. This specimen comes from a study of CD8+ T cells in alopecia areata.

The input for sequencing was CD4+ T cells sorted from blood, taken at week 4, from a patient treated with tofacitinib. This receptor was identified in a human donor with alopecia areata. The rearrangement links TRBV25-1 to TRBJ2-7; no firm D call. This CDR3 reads CASSELGNSYEQYF. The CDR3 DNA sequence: TGTGCCAGCAGTGAATTGGGCAACTCCTACGAGCAGTACTTC.